These 29 T cell receptor beta chains were sequenced from one sample in a study of T-cell memory formation after mild COVID-19 (TCRdb year 2021). Libraries came from 5' RACE. Data came from an Illumina NovaSeq 6000. TCRdb reran the public reads through fastp at Q25 and MiXCR, keeping productive beta chains. Every entry covers one CDR3 protein and lists the most common genes and DNA from its rows. The sample table holds 300,000 to 350,000 distinct CDR3 sequences, of which 10% to 15% were seen once. The biggest ten clones account for around 21% of the sample. Sequencing was done on a sample of PBMCs or a T cell subset sorted from them (not recorded which). These receptors originate from a man aged 18-30 years who had mild COVID-19 (a few samples of this study predate the infection). The sample titles of this study are shuffled in the database, so cell type and time point are left out; the donor was told from shared clones.

The CDR3 DNA sequence: TGTGCCAGCAGCCAAGATCTATGGACTAGCATAGAGCAGTTCTTC. Its translation is CASSQDLWTSIEQFF. The J gene is TRBJ2-1, the V gene TRBV4-2, with 8 bases aligning to TRBD2. CDR1 and CDR2 (germline): LGHNA, YNFKEQ. V trimming: 0 bases; J trimming: 10 bases; junction bases outside the gene matches: 8. The CDR3 sequence is 15 residues long.

This clonotype was counted only a few times. The V call is TRBV7-8, the J call TRBJ2-1; tentatively, D is TRBD1 or TRBD2 (6 bases each). Trimming took off 5 bases at V and 6 bases at J, with 17 bases between the two ends. CDR1 is SGHVS and CDR2 is FQNEAQ in the germline V gene. The CDR3 is 15 residues long. The CDR3 reads CASSPSWGAGNEQFF. Here the CDR3 DNA reads TGTGCCAGCAGCCCAAGTTGGGGGGCAGGCAATGAGCAGTTCTTC.

This clonotype was seen a handful of times. This rearrangement joins TRBV2 to TRBJ1-1; 11 bases align to TRBD1. CDR1 and CDR2 from the germline V gene are SNHLY and FYNNEI. Trimming at V came to 7 bases and at J to 4 bases, leaving 14 bases not matched to a gene. The CDR3 sequence is 17 residues long. CDR3 in DNA: TGTGCCAGCAACGGCGGCGCGGGACAGGGGGACGGCACTGAAGCTTTCTTT. Encoded protein: CASNGGAGQGDGTEAFF.

The chain has TRBV7-9 and TRBJ2-1; 8 bases agree with TRBD2. The CDR3 totals 15 residues. After removal of 1 base from V and 7 bases from J, the junction contained 6 bases not matched to a gene. From germline, CDR1 is SEHNR and CDR2 FQNEAQ (reference sequence). The DNA of the CDR3 is TGTGCCAGCAGCTTAGTACCGGGGGGGAATAATGAGCAGTTCTTC. Translation: CASSLVPGGNNEQFF.

The V and J genes are TRBV5-1 and TRBJ2-3, with a tentative D call TRBD1 (6 bases). The CDR3 is made up of 14 amino acids. The V and J ends lost 0 bases and 4 bases respectively, with 9 bases between them. Germline V gene data show CDR1 as SGHRS and CDR2 as YFSETQ. The CDR3 DNA sequence: TGCGCCAGCAGCTTGGTGGCAGGGGCAGATACGCAGTATTTT. Its protein product is CASSLVAGADTQYF.

A few counts support this clonotype. J is TRBJ2-3 and V is TRBV12-3 or TRBV12-4; D assignment may be TRBD1 or TRBD2 (5 bases each). This CDR3 has 16 residues. V lost 3 bases, J lost 3 bases, and 16 bases lay in between. CDR3 amino acids: CASSFLSGWGTDTQYF. CDR3 nucleotides: TGTGCCAGCAGTTTCTTGTCGGGGTGGGGGACAGATACGCAGTATTTT.

The chain links TRBV11-2 to TRBJ2-6; perhaps TRBD1 as D (6 bases). Trimming removed 5 bases from V and 0 bases from J, with 17 bases in between. Germline CDR1 reads SGHAT; CDR2 reads FQNNGV. The CDR3 runs to 18 residues. CDR3 sequence reads: CASSTTLQGGSGANVLTF. The DNA for the CDR3 is TGTGCCAGCAGCACAACCCTACAGGGCGGCTCTGGGGCCAACGTCCTGACTTTC.

The J gene is TRBJ2-3, the V gene TRBV4-1; D possibly corresponds to TRBD2 (5 bases). Trimming pared 1 base from V and 2 bases from J, leaving 13 bases between. CDR1 and CDR2 (germline): MGHRA, YSYEKL. CDR3 length: 16 residues. CDR3 coding DNA: TGCGCCAGCAGCCAAGGGTTGACCGGGAACACAGATACGCAGTATTTT. It yields the protein CASSQGLTGNTDTQYF.

This clonotype was seen ten or more times. This chain joins TRBV9 and TRBJ2-5; 7 bases match TRBD1. This CDR3 comprises 14 residues. Germline trimming cut 3 bases from V and 4 bases from J; bases unmatched to any gene: 6. Germline CDR1 SGDLS, CDR2 YYNGEE. CDR3 sequence reads: CASSGPGQSETQYF. In nucleotides, the CDR3 is TGTGCCAGCAGCGGACCGGGACAGTCAGAGACCCAGTACTTC.

The chain combines TRBV7-2 with TRBJ2-3, with D tentatively TRBD1 (6 bases). V lost 5 bases to trimming and J lost 2 bases, with 17 bases between them. This CDR3 contains 16 residues. CDR1 and CDR2 (germline): SGHTA, FQGNSA. In DNA form, the CDR3 reads TGTGCCAGCAGCCCTAGAGCTCAGGGGCTCACAGATACGCAGTATTTT. It specifies CASSPRAQGLTDTQYF.

This clonotype was seen only a few times. The chain has TRBV5-1 and TRBJ2-1; no clear D gene. V gave up 4 bases and J gave up 7 bases, with 15 bases separating them. CDR1 SGHRS and CDR2 YFSETQ come from the germline V gene. CDR3 length: 14 residues. CDR3 region: CASSQTRPLNEQFF. The CDR3 region has the DNA TGCGCCAGCAGCCAGACCCGTCCACTAAATGAGCAGTTCTTC. Together with reference TRBV5-1 and TRBJ2-1, the CDR3 gives the full variable domain: KAGVTQTPRYLIKTRGQQVTLSCSPISGHRSVSWYQQTPGQGLQFLFEYFSETQRNKGNFPGRFSGRQFSNSRSEMNVSTLELGDSALYLCASSQTRPLNEQFFGPGTRLTVL.

Only a few counts were recorded for this clonotype. The V gene is TRBV2, the J gene TRBJ2-7, with 7 bases fitting TRBD1. Germline V gene sequence: CDR1 SNHLY, CDR2 FYNNEI. V shed 5 bases, J shed 2 bases, and the junction held 12 bases outside the gene matches. The CDR3 length is 16 residues. The DNA of the CDR3 is TGTGCCAGCAGTTCGCCCGGGACAGAATACCCCTACGAGCAGTACGTC. As protein: CASSSPGTEYPYEQYV.

This CDR3 reads CASSPWSYEQYF. As DNA, the CDR3 is TGTGCCAGCAGCCCATGGTCCTACGAGCAGTACTTC. The chain uses TRBV5-6 and TRBJ2-7; no reliable D call. The germline CDR1 and CDR2 sequences are SGHDT and YYEEEE. Deletions cut 4 bases from V and 1 base from J, with 6 bases between. This CDR3 has 12 amino acids.

This clonotype was counted a few times. The CDR3 spells CASSLAPFSGGSLETQYF. The CDR3 nucleotides are TGTGCCAGCAGCCTCGCCCCTTTCAGCGGGGGGAGTCTGGAGACCCAGTACTTC. The gene calls are TRBV11-2 and TRBJ2-5; 9 nucleotides line up with TRBD2. CDR3 size: 18 residues. J was trimmed by 5 bases and V by 5 bases; bases with no gene match: 18. The germline V gene has CDR1 SGHAT and CDR2 FQNNGV.

The chain is built from TRBV20-1 and TRBJ2-7; 7 bases match TRBD1. The V gene's germline CDR1 is DFQATT and CDR2 SNEGSKA (reference sequence). This CDR3 spans 15 amino acids. Unmatched junction bases numbered 16, after V lost 5 bases and J lost 6 bases. The chain's CDR3 is CSASLDRISLIEQYF. As DNA, the CDR3 is TGCAGTGCTTCTCTGGACAGGATCTCGCTGATCGAGCAGTACTTC.

This clonotype showed up just a few times. The chain uses TRBV20-1 and TRBJ2-3; D is possibly TRBD2 (7 bases). The CDR3 contains 15 residues. Germline V gene data show CDR1 as DFQATT and CDR2 as SNEGSKA (reference sequence). Trimming removed 5 bases at V and 4 bases at J, with 19 bases between. CDR3 coding DNA: TGCAGTGCTCGGCCGGGGGGCGGGGGACCAGATACGCAGTATTTT. Translating gives CSARPGGGGPDTQYF.

The chain has TRBV7-9 and TRBJ2-1; the D gene is possibly TRBD2 (6 bases). The CDR3 covers 15 residues. Germline V gene lookup returns CDR1 SEHNR and CDR2 FQNEAQ (reference sequence). The V end lost 5 bases, the J end lost 4 bases, and 15 bases lay between the germline ends. The CDR3 DNA follows: TGTGCCAGCAGCCACCTGGCGGCGGGGTACAATGAGCAGTTCTTC. It yields the protein CASSHLAAGYNEQFF.

This clonotype was found a few times. This chain uses TRBV4-3 with TRBJ2-4; D gene ambiguous. The germline gives CDR1 LGHNA, CDR2 YSLEER. There are 15 residues in the CDR3. V lost 0 bases to trimming and J lost 4 bases, with 10 bases between them. CDR3 in amino acids: CASSQDAAAKNIQYF. The CDR3 bases are TGCGCCAGCAGCCAAGATGCGGCGGCTAAAAACATTCAGTACTTC.

The sample holds many counts of this clonotype. CDR3 region: CASSPTRASRLWHEQFF. CDR3 DNA: TGTGCCAGCAGCCCCACTCGGGCCAGCCGCTTATGGCATGAGCAGTTCTTC. The J gene is TRBJ2-1, the V gene TRBV14; D is uncertain. Trimming removed 4 bases at V and 8 bases at J, with 24 bases between. CDR1 and CDR2 from the germline V gene are SGHDN and FVKESK. This CDR3 has 17 residues.

The chain carries TRBV5-1 and TRBJ1-1; a possible D gene is TRBD1 (5 bases). Germline values: CDR1 SGHRS, CDR2 YFSETQ. V was cut by 1 base and J by 0 bases, with 10 bases left in between. The CDR3 loop spans 15 amino acids. This CDR3 is CASSLQGGVNTEAFF. The DNA of the CDR3 is TGCGCCAGCAGCTTGCAGGGCGGGGTGAACACTGAAGCTTTCTTT.

This sequence joins TRBV4-3 and TRBJ2-1; TRBD2 matches 8 bases. Trimming at V came to 4 bases and at J to 5 bases, leaving 10 bases not matched to a gene. The CDR3 is made up of 16 amino acids. Germline V gene lookup returns CDR1 LGHNA and CDR2 YSLEER. The CDR3 sequence: CASSPPPGRGDNEQFF. DNA for the CDR3: TGCGCCAGCAGCCCGCCCCCGGGGCGGGGGGACAATGAGCAGTTCTTC.

The table lists this clonotype with a few counts. The chain uses TRBV5-1 and TRBJ2-3; D remains unclear. The length of the CDR3 is 15 residues. Germline V lookup: CDR1 SGHRS, CDR2 YFSETQ. V was cut by 5 bases and J by 2 bases, with 15 bases left in between. Here the CDR3 DNA reads TGCGCCAGCAGTCTAGAACCCTCCGTCACAGATACGCAGTATTTT. It yields the protein CASSLEPSVTDTQYF.

V is TRBV20-1 and J is TRBJ2-2, with 7 bases matching TRBD1. The CDR3 sequence is 16 residues long. Germline CDR1 DFQATT, CDR2 SNEGSKA (reference sequence). Trimming removed 3 bases from V and 3 bases from J; junction bases left unmatched: 10. CDR3: CSASKRGTAHTGELFF. DNA for the CDR3: TGCAGTGCTAGTAAGCGAGGGACAGCGCACACCGGGGAGCTGTTTTTT.

V gene TRBV4-1 combines with J gene TRBJ2-5; D might be TRBD1 (6 bases). V was clipped by 1 base and J by 8 bases, with 11 bases between them. The CDR3 consists of 13 residues. Germline V gene sequence: CDR1 MGHRA, CDR2 YSYEKL. This CDR3 reads CASSQGIQGTQYF. The CDR3 coding sequence is TGCGCCAGCAGCCAAGGAATACAGGGTACCCAGTACTTC.

There are a few counts of this clonotype. The chain uses TRBV27 and TRBJ1-5; D remains unclear. Germline CDR1 and CDR2: MNHEY and SMNVEV (reference sequence). CDR3 length: 15 amino acids. Trimming removed 3 bases from V and 1 base from J, with 10 bases in between. CDR3 sequence (DNA): TGTGCCAGCAGTTTTAAGATTGGGAGCAATCAGCCCCAGCATTTT. Translating gives CASSFKIGSNQPQHF.

This sequence joins TRBV2 and TRBJ2-7; a possible D gene is TRBD1 (6 bases). The germline V gene encodes CDR1 SNHLY and CDR2 FYNNEI. The V end lost 7 bases, the J end lost 4 bases, and 11 bases lay between the germline ends. The CDR3 is 12 amino acids. As DNA, the CDR3 is TGTGCCAGCACAGGGGATAAGTACGAGCAGTACGTC. It codes for CASTGDKYEQYV.

In this sample, this clonotype turned up a few times. The rearrangement links TRBV5-1 to TRBJ1-2; 9 nucleotides agree with TRBD1. V gave up 3 bases and J gave up 8 bases; unmatched junction bases: 5. The CDR3 totals 13 residues. Germline V CDR1 and CDR2: SGHRS, YFSETQ. The CDR3 loop reads CASSSGTGTGYTF. The DNA for the CDR3 is TGCGCCAGCAGCTCCGGGACAGGGACCGGCTACACCTTC.

This clonotype was observed a handful of times. The V call is TRBV5-4, the J call TRBJ2-2; D gene ambiguous. Germline assignment: CDR1 SGHNT and CDR2 YYREEE (reference sequence). The CDR3 runs to 14 residues. The ends were cut back, 0 bases at V and 3 bases at J, with 6 bases in the middle. Here the CDR3 DNA reads TGTGCCAGCAGCTTGGAGATAGACACCGGGGAGCTGTTTTTT. Translation gives CASSLEIDTGELFF.

V and J are TRBV11-3 and TRBJ1-1, with D unclear. The CDR3 has 13 residues. V dropped 8 bases and J dropped 6 bases, with 16 bases sitting between them. Germline V lookup: CDR1 SGHNT, CDR2 YENEEA. CDR3 sequence: CASRSGRRAEAFF. The CDR3 DNA sequence: TGTGCCAGCCGCAGCGGGCGCCGGGCTGAAGCTTTCTTT.